This TCR beta chain was obtained from a study of cytomegalovirus exposure and HLA in healthy donors. Study summary: The same platform was used for the 110 or so validation repertoires and the roughly 680 first-cohort repertoires, a later analysis reported. Study results and caveats: Under in vitro conditions, three CMV-associated chains were confirmed as specific for CMV antigens. First-cohort TCR clusters were later found to tend to co-occur in the approximately 110 validation repertoires.

Worth noting for this clone: What it binds is unknown.

Sequencing used immunoSEQ multiplex PCR; TCRdb keeps in-frame clones, though not all of them. This sample has 250,000 to 400,000 clones, with 75% to 90% found just once. This CDR3 spans 15 amino acids. Germline V gene data show CDR1 as LNHDA and CDR2 as SQIVND (reference sequence). V lost 3 bases to trimming and J lost 3 bases, with 15 bases between them. This clonotype was sampled from a woman in her 30s in good health and CMV-seropositive. The chain carries TRBV19 and TRBJ2-7, with D possibly matching TRBD2 (6 bases). The sample consisted of PBMCs. CDR3 sequence (DNA): TGTGCCAGTAGTATTGGGGCTAGCGACTTCTACGAGCAGTACTTC. This translates into CASSIGASDFYEQYF.